The TCR beta chain under discussion was sequenced for a study of naive and memory T cell subsets. General study findings and limits: In naive cells, over 95% of TCR sequences were seen only once. In CD4 and CD8 cells, diversity dropped from naive through EMRA.

Two oligonucleotides, mixed equimolar, formed the beta constant-region primer covering TRBC1 and TRBC2. Ligated cDNA was amplified by four rounds of PCR with nested alpha and beta constant-region primers and SP2. An oligonucleotide with the SP2 primer and a 12-nucleotide UMI was ligated to the cDNA 3' end. Each CDR3 protein gets one entry after TCRdb re-called the UMI-ligation and nested PCR reads with MiXCR. Here the sample spans some 30,000 distinct CDR3 sequences, around a sixth being singletons. This clonotype appeared a few times. Its antigen is unidentified. The CDR3 runs 17 residues. V was pared by 5 bases and J by 0 bases, with 12 bases of the junction left unmatched. Germline CDR1 is MNHEY and CDR2 is SVGAGI. Four subsets defined by CD45RA and CD27 were sorted after CD3, CD4, CD8 and live/dead staining.

Sequenced material: effector memory CD4+ T cells from blood. Subset indicated: effector memory, CD45RA- CD27-. The clonotype originates from a human donor in good health. The chain links TRBV6-5 to TRBJ1-1; 7 bases agree with TRBD1. In DNA form, the CDR3 reads TGTGCCAGCAGTGACATATCCCCGGGACAGTTGAACACTGAAGCTTTCTTT. Amino acids: CASSDISPGQLNTEAFF.